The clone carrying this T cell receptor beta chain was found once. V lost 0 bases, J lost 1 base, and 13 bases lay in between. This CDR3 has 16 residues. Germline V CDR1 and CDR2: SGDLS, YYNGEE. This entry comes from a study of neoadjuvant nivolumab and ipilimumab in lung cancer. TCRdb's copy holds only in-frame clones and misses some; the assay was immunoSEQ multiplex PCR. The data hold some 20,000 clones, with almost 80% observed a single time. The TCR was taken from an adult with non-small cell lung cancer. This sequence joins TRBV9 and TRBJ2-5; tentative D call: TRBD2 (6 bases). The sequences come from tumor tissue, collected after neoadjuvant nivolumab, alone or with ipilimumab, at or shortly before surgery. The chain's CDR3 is CASSVEDWTTQETQYF. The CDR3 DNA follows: TGTGCCAGCAGCGTAGAGGATTGGACTACCCAAGAGACCCAGTACTTC.